The 29 T cell receptor beta chains given below trace back to one sample, sequenced in a study of blood T cell repertoires in COVID-19. Some clones are missing from TCRdb's copy, which holds only in-frame ones; the method was immunoSEQ multiplex PCR. The table lists roughly 250,000 clones, approximately 91% of them singletons. The specimen was PBMCs or T cells enriched from blood (not recorded which). The receptor set was obtained from a human donor in a cohort exposed to, infected with or recovered from COVID-19 (not recorded which). The donor label of this sample is uncertain.

This chain connects TRBV3-1 (or the pseudogene TRBV3-2) to TRBJ2-2; 10 bases map to TRBD1. The germline V gene has CDR1 LGHDT and CDR2 YNNKEL (reference sequence). The trim removed 3 bases at V and 7 bases at J, leaving 5 bases unmatched. The CDR3 extends over 15 amino acids. The chain's CDR3 is CASSQRQGASGELFF. The CDR3 DNA reads TGTGCCAGCAGCCAGAGACAGGGGGCAAGCGGGGAGCTGTTTTTT.

The V and J genes are TRBV7-2 and TRBJ1-6; no definite D call. Trimming left V 1 base short and J 9 bases short, with 4 bases between. CDR1 and CDR2 from the germline V gene are SGHTA and FQGNSA. This CDR3 is 12 amino acids long. CDR3 nucleotide sequence: TGTGCCAGCAGCTTAGATCTTTCACCCCTCCACTTT. Residues: CASSLDLSPLHF.

V gene TRBV5-5 combines with J gene TRBJ2-2; 8 bases line up with TRBD2. Germline-derived CDR1 and CDR2 are SGHKS and YYEKEE (reference sequence). The V and J ends lost 6 bases and 6 bases, in that order; junction bases with no gene match: 1. The CDR3 loop spans 12 amino acids. The CDR3 sequence is CASTGGAGELFF. The CDR3, as DNA: TGTGCCAGCACCGGGGGGGCCGGGGAGCTGTTTTTT.

This chain uses TRBV27 with TRBJ1-3; possibly TRBD1 for D (5 bases). Germline V gene lookup returns CDR1 MNHEY and CDR2 SMNVEV (reference sequence). Trimming pared 6 bases from V and 0 bases from J, leaving 12 bases between. CDR3 length equals 15 residues. CDR3 loop: CASRPDSNSGNTIYF. The DNA of the CDR3 is TGTGCCAGCAGACCTGACAGTAACTCTGGAAACACCATATATTTT.

The chain combines TRBV7-2 with TRBJ2-7, with TRBD1 matching over 9 bases. The CDR3 totals 14 residues. In germline, CDR1 is SGHTA, CDR2 FQGNSA. The V segment lost 5 bases and the J segment 0 bases; nucleotides outside the gene matches: 2. The CDR3 spells CASSMGQGSYEQYF. The CDR3 coding sequence is TGTGCCAGCAGCATGGGACAGGGCTCCTACGAGCAGTACTTC. Looking up the rest from reference TRBV7-2 and TRBJ2-7 gives the full variable domain: GAGVSQSPSNKVTEKGKDVELRCDPISGHTALYWYRQSLGQGLEFLIYFQGNSAPDKSGLPSDRFSAERTGGSVSTLTIQRTQQEDSAVYLCASSMGQGSYEQYFGPGTRLTVT.

This clone was counted a single time. The chain combines TRBV15 with TRBJ2-5, with 7 bases matching TRBD2. V shed 1 base, J shed 3 bases, and the junction held 2 bases outside the gene matches. The CDR3 contains 14 residues. Germline CDR1 LNHNV, CDR2 YYDKDF (reference sequence). DNA of the CDR3: TGTGCCACCAGCAGAGGAGCGGGGAAAGAGACCCAGTACTTC. Protein: CATSRGAGKETQYF.

V is TRBV27 and J is TRBJ1-2; the D is unclear. CDR1 MNHEY and CDR2 SMNVEV come from the germline V gene (reference sequence). V was cut by 3 bases and J by 2 bases, with 7 bases left in between. The CDR3 is made up of 13 amino acids. The CDR3 here is CASSLGRNYGYTF. In nucleotides, the CDR3 is TGTGCCAGCAGTTTGGGCAGAAACTATGGCTACACCTTC.

This clone showed up just once. The chain carries TRBV2 and TRBJ2-3; 9 bases fit TRBD1. Germline V gene data show CDR1 as SNHLY and CDR2 as FYNNEI. The CDR3 has 15 residues. Losses at the gene ends were 2 bases for V and 4 bases for J; bases not matched to a gene: 4. Here the CDR3 DNA reads TGTGCCAGCAGTGAATCCCGGACAGGGGCAGATACGCAGTATTTT. It yields the protein CASSESRTGADTQYF.

The chain carries TRBV2 and TRBJ2-1; TRBD2 agrees at 8 bases. The V and J ends lost 11 bases and 4 bases, in that order; junction bases with no gene match: 10. CDR1 is SNHLY, CDR2 FYNNEI, per germline. The CDR3 length is 14 residues. The CDR3 DNA reads as TGTGCCTCCCGGGGTAGCGGGGTTTACAATGAGCAGTTCTTC. Amino acids: CASRGSGVYNEQFF.

V is TRBV28 and J is TRBJ1-6, with D perhaps TRBD1 (5 bases). CDR3 length equals 15 residues. Germline CDR1 reads MDHEN; CDR2 reads SYDVKM. V lost 7 bases to trimming and J lost 5 bases, with 15 bases between them. This CDR3 is CASISRDRDNSPLHF. For the CDR3, the DNA is TGTGCCAGCATCTCGCGGGACCGCGATAATTCACCCCTCCACTTT. The complete variable domain, with remaining parts taken from reference TRBV28 and TRBJ1-6, reads DVKVTQSSRYLVKRTGEKVFLECVQDMDHENMFWYRQDPGLGLRLIYFSYDVKMKEKGDIPEGYSVSREKKERFSLILESASTNQTSMYLCASISRDRDNSPLHFGNGTRLTVT.

The rearrangement uses TRBV5-1 and TRBJ2-7, with 7 bases lining up with TRBD1. The CDR3 is 15 residues long. V shed 1 base, J shed 3 bases, and the junction held 7 bases outside the gene matches. The germline V gene has CDR1 SGHRS and CDR2 YFSETQ. As DNA, the CDR3 is TGCGCCAGCAGCTTGCTAGGGGGCGAAAGCTACGAGCAGTACTTC. Translated: CASSLLGGESYEQYF.

This clone appeared a single time. This chain uses TRBV12-3 or TRBV12-4 with TRBJ2-7; 7 nucleotides match TRBD1. CDR3 length: 13 amino acids. J lost 10 bases, V lost 5 bases, and 11 bases had no gene match. CDR3 protein: CASSPLQGRVQYF. The CDR3 DNA follows: TGTGCCAGCAGTCCCCTACAGGGGCGGGTTCAGTACTTC.

The chain has TRBV4-2 and TRBJ2-1; TRBD2 aligns across 9 bases. Germline loops: CDR1 LGHNA, CDR2 YNFKEQ. The CDR3 length is 17 residues. Germline trimming cut 4 bases from V and 6 bases from J; bases unmatched to any gene: 13. The CDR3 spells CASSLSGASGDVNEQFF. For the CDR3, the DNA is TGTGCCAGCAGCCTCAGTGGGGCTAGCGGGGATGTCAATGAGCAGTTCTTC.

The chain uses TRBV6-5 and TRBJ1-2, with D possibly matching TRBD1 (6 bases). This CDR3 is built from 13 residues. V lost 6 bases to trimming and J lost 4 bases, with 12 bases between them. Germline CDR1 MNHEY, CDR2 SVGAGI. As DNA, the CDR3 is TGTGCCAGCAGCTCACAGGGATCCTATGGCTACACCTTC. This codes for CASSSQGSYGYTF.

The V and J genes are TRBV30 and TRBJ1-2; D may be TRBD1 (6 bases). Trimming shortened V by 0 bases and J by 7 bases, and 15 bases separated the two germline ends. The germline V gene has CDR1 GTSNPN and CDR2 SVGIG (reference sequence). CDR3 size: 14 residues. CDR3 bases: TGTGCCTGGAGTGTAAAAGGGGGGGATGGTGGCTACACCTTC. It encodes CAWSVKGGDGGYTF.

The chain joins TRBV10-1 to TRBJ2-7; no reliable D call. V shed 1 base and J shed 7 bases, with 17 bases lying between them. The CDR3 runs 15 residues. The germline CDR1 and CDR2 sequences are WNHNN and SYGVQD (reference sequence). In DNA, the CDR3 is TGCGCCAGCAGTGAGTTCGCGCGAGCGCCCTTGGAGCAGTACTTC. Residues: CASSEFARAPLEQYF.

This clone was picked up one time. This chain joins TRBV6-2 or TRBV6-3 and TRBJ2-7; D uncertain. Trimming left V 5 bases short and J 4 bases short, with 6 bases between. The CDR3 consists of 11 residues. Germline assignment: CDR1 MNHEY and CDR2 SVGEGT. The CDR3 DNA reads as TGTGCCAGCAGTCCACAATACGAGCAGTACTTC. Translated: CASSPQYEQYF.

The V gene is TRBV7-9, the J gene TRBJ1-5; D might be TRBD1 (6 bases). Germline CDR1 SEHNR, CDR2 FQNEAQ (reference sequence). The CDR3 runs 14 residues. V gave up 5 bases and J gave up 7 bases, with 15 bases separating them. The CDR3 nucleotides read TGTGCCAGCAGCCCAGGACAGCCGTTCCAGCCCCAGCATTTT. This encodes CASSPGQPFQPQHF.

This chain uses TRBV12-3 or TRBV12-4 with TRBJ1-5; D ambiguous. Trimming removed 7 bases at V and 7 bases at J, with 14 bases between. This CDR3 region has 13 residues. For the CDR3, the DNA is TGTGCCAGCACCTACGGCCTAGGACAGCCCCAGCATTTT. This codes for CASTYGLGQPQHF.

The chain joins TRBV19 to TRBJ1-1, with a weak D call TRBD1 (5 bases). The CDR3 is made up of 13 amino acids. Germline CDR1 reads LNHDA; CDR2 reads SQIVND (reference sequence). V lost 5 bases and J lost 5, with 12 bases in between. The CDR3 DNA reads as TGTGCCAGTAGTGGACATGGGAGGACTGAAGCTTTCTTT. Protein product: CASSGHGRTEAFF.

V usage is TRBV4-3 and J usage is TRBJ2-1, with TRBD2 matching 8 bases. Per germline, CDR1 LGHNA and CDR2 YSLEER. The CDR3 runs 19 residues. J was trimmed by 4 bases and V by 1 base; bases with no gene match: 15. The CDR3 DNA is TGCGCCAGCAGCCAAGGGGGACTAGGTGGGGCCGACGAATACAATGAGCAGTTCTTC. This codes for CASSQGGLGGADEYNEQFF.

This chain links TRBV10-3 with TRBJ1-3, with TRBD1 as a possible D gene (5 bases). V lost 7 bases and J lost 0, with 10 bases in between. Germline assignment: CDR1 ENHRY and CDR2 SYGVKD. This CDR3 spans 14 amino acids. CDR3: CAITTGTSGNTIYF. For the CDR3, the DNA is TGTGCCATCACCACAGGAACCTCTGGAAACACCATATATTTT.

This clone was observed a few times. This chain connects TRBV30 to TRBJ1-2, with 7 bases fitting TRBD1. There are 16 residues in the CDR3. Germline CDR1 is GTSNPN and CDR2 is SVGIG (reference sequence). V shed 2 bases and J 12 bases; nucleotides not matched to a gene: 21. The CDR3 is CAWSHRGRRETGQHTF. The CDR3 DNA sequence: TGTGCCTGGAGTCATAGGGGGCGGAGAGAGACAGGTCAACACACCTTC.

The rearrangement joins TRBV5-1 to TRBJ1-2, with TRBD1 as a possible D gene (6 bases). V lost 3 bases and J 7 bases, leaving 16 bases between the germline ends. The CDR3 has 14 amino acids. The V gene's germline CDR1 is SGHRS and CDR2 YFSETQ. CDR3 protein: CASSSVGAGGGYTF. The DNA for the CDR3 is TGCGCCAGCAGCTCTGTGGGGGCGGGAGGTGGCTACACCTTC.

The chain uses TRBV29-1 and TRBJ2-3, with 8 bases matching TRBD1. This CDR3 comprises 15 residues. The germline V gene encodes CDR1 SQVTM and CDR2 ANQGSEA. V dropped 4 bases and J dropped 5; count of bases not matched to a gene: 11. CDR3 bases: TGCAGCGTTGGCCCTGGACAGGGTGCGGGAGATACGCAGTATTTT. Encoded protein: CSVGPGQGAGDTQYF.

This rearrangement joins TRBV5-4 to TRBJ1-1; TRBD1 agrees at 7 bases. Germline V gene sequence: CDR1 SGHNT, CDR2 YYREEE (reference sequence). The J segment lost 6 bases and the V segment lost 0 bases, leaving 5 bases of the junction unmatched. This CDR3 contains 14 residues. The CDR3 here is CASSLGQGTSEAFF. Written as DNA, the CDR3 is TGTGCCAGCAGCTTGGGACAGGGAACGTCTGAAGCTTTCTTT.

V and J are TRBV7-2 and TRBJ1-3; TRBD1 aligns across 9 bases. This CDR3 has 18 amino acids. The V gene end was trimmed by 1 base and the J gene end by 0 bases; junction bases not matched to a gene: 7. The germline V gene encodes CDR1 SGHTA and CDR2 FQGNSA. The CDR3 region is CASSLEDRGSLSGNTIYF. CDR3 bases: TGTGCCAGCAGCTTAGAGGACAGGGGATCCCTCTCTGGAAACACCATATATTTT.

The V call is TRBV27, the J call TRBJ2-7; 7 positions agree with TRBD1. The CDR3 consists of 15 residues. Germline CDR1 and CDR2: MNHEY and SMNVEV (reference sequence). With 3 bases clipped from V and 1 base from J, the junction kept 6 bases outside the gene matches. In nucleotides, the CDR3 is TGTGCCAGCAGTTTTAGAGGGACAGAGTCCTACGAGCAGTACTTC. It translates to CASSFRGTESYEQYF.

The gene calls are TRBV18 and TRBJ2-6; D remains unclear. The length of the CDR3 is 16 residues. Trimming left V 2 bases short and J 1 base short, with 9 bases between. Per the germline V gene, CDR1 is KGHSH and CDR2 is LQKENI. CDR3 residues: CASSPTMQSGANVLTF. As DNA, the CDR3 is TGTGCCAGCTCACCAACTATGCAATCTGGGGCCAACGTCCTGACTTTC.